A single sample is the source of the 22 T cell receptor beta chains below, sequenced in a study of blood T cell repertoires in COVID-19. Sequenced by immunoSEQ multiplex PCR; TCRdb stores in-frame clones only, minus some. The sample holds approximately 190,000 clones, about 85% seen once. The sequenced sample consisted of peripheral blood. The source is a human donor in a cohort sampled during active COVID-19.

This clone was seen only a few times. The chain recombines TRBV11-3 with TRBJ2-2; 11 nucleotides match TRBD1. The junction had 8 bases not matched to a gene; V was cut back by 6 bases and J by 5 bases. Germline loops: CDR1 SGHNT, CDR2 YENEEA. The CDR3 is made up of 16 amino acids. CDR3 coding DNA: TGTGCCAGCAGGATTGGACAGGGGGCGCAAACCGGGGAGCTGTTTTTT. Translated: CASRIGQGAQTGELFF.

This clone has only a few counts. V usage is TRBV2 and J usage is TRBJ1-2; TRBD1 aligns across 7 bases. The CDR3 runs to 15 residues. V lost 6 bases and J lost 1; bases outside the gene matches: 8. The germline CDR1 and CDR2 sequences are SNHLY and FYNNEI. The CDR3 DNA reads TGTGCCAGCAGACTAGGACAGGCGTATAACTATGGCTACACCTTC. Its translation: CASRLGQAYNYGYTF.

J is TRBJ2-7 and V is TRBV30, with 8 bases identical to TRBD1. V was clipped by 5 bases and J by 3 bases; unmatched bases: 3. The CDR3 extends over 12 amino acids. The germline V gene has CDR1 GTSNPN and CDR2 SVGIG (reference sequence). The CDR3 here is CAWSGQGYEQYV. The CDR3 bases are TGTGCCTGGTCAGGACAGGGCTACGAGCAGTACGTC.

This chain connects TRBV5-1 to TRBJ1-1, with 11 bases fitting TRBD1. This CDR3 is built from 18 residues. V was clipped by 7 bases and J by 6 bases; unmatched bases: 20. Germline V lookup: CDR1 SGHRS, CDR2 YFSETQ. The CDR3: CASYPWTGGRSTRAEAFF. The CDR3 region has the DNA TGCGCCAGCTACCCTTGGACAGGGGGCAGGTCGACGCGAGCTGAAGCTTTCTTT.

The chain combines TRBV29-1 with TRBJ2-3; 14 bases map to TRBD2. The germline V gene has CDR1 SQVTM and CDR2 ANQGSEA. V was pared by 7 bases and J by 6 bases, with 3 bases of the junction left unmatched. There are 13 residues in the CDR3. In nucleotides, the CDR3 is TGCAGCGAGAGACTAGCGGGAGGGGATACGCAGTATTTT. This gives the protein CSERLAGGDTQYF.

Notes on this clone: One end of the junction varies from germline; a read error may be responsible. The J gene is TRBJ2-5, the V gene TRBV28, with 11 bases that match TRBD1. CDR3 length: 13 residues. Germline CDR1 reads MDHEN; CDR2 reads SYDVKM. CDR3 nucleotide sequence: TGTGCCAGCAGCCGCGGACAGGGGGCCGGGAGGAACTTC. Amino acids: CASSRGQGAGRNF.

This clone was recorded only once. This chain connects TRBV6-6 to TRBJ2-6; the D gene is possibly TRBD2 (6 bases). Trimming cost V 7 bases and J 2 bases, with 9 bases left between them. This CDR3 is 14 amino acids long. CDR1 and CDR2 (germline): MNHNY, SVGAGI (reference sequence). The CDR3 nucleotides are TGTGCCAGCATCTGGGGGGCTGGGGCCAACGTCCTGACTTTC. It yields the protein CASIWGAGANVLTF.

J is TRBJ2-3 and V is TRBV29-1; 11 positions match TRBD1. This CDR3 has 16 residues. The germline V gene has CDR1 SQVTM and CDR2 ANQGSEA. The J segment lost 4 bases and the V segment lost 6 bases, leaving 12 bases of the junction unmatched. In nucleotides, the CDR3 is TGCAGCGTAACACGGACAGGGGGCGGTAGTGCAGATACGCAGTATTTT. Protein product: CSVTRTGGGSADTQYF.

This clone was detected a few times. This chain joins TRBV19 and TRBJ2-5; a possible D gene is TRBD2 (7 bases). V dropped 3 bases and J dropped 5 bases, with 19 bases sitting between them. The CDR3 has 16 amino acids. From germline, CDR1 is LNHDA and CDR2 SQIVND (reference sequence). CDR3 in DNA: TGTGCCAGTAGTATGGGGGGGCAGGTTCCTACGGAGACCCAGTACTTC. Translated: CASSMGGQVPTETQYF.

Comment on this clone: With a much larger clone just one base away, this may be a read error. J is TRBJ1-2 and V is TRBV19; D not resolved. V was pared by 1 base and J by 6 bases, with 9 bases between. Germline CDR1 is LNHDA and CDR2 is SQIVND (reference sequence). This CDR3 contains 13 residues. The CDR3 DNA reads as TGTGCCAGTAGTATAGTATTCGGGGATGGCTACACCTTC. Protein sequence: CASSIVFGDGYTF.

The chain recombines TRBV5-1 with TRBJ2-3; TRBD1 agrees at 8 bases. Per germline, CDR1 SGHRS and CDR2 YFSETQ. The CDR3 is made up of 15 amino acids. Germline trimming cut 3 bases from V and 4 bases from J; bases unmatched to any gene: 7. CDR3 DNA: TGCGCCAGCAGCTCTCCGGGACAGGAGTCAGATACGCAGTATTTT. Amino acids: CASSSPGQESDTQYF.

J is TRBJ1-4 and V is TRBV19, with 7 bases aligning to TRBD1. The CDR3 is made up of 15 amino acids. The germline gives CDR1 LNHDA, CDR2 SQIVND (reference sequence). V shed 9 bases and J 6 bases; nucleotides not matched to a gene: 13. CDR3 loop: CASLGPSRGDEKLFF. DNA of the CDR3: TGTGCCAGCCTAGGTCCCAGCAGGGGGGATGAAAAACTGTTTTTT. The variable domain in full, completed from reference TRBV19 and TRBJ1-4, reads DGGITQSPKYLFRKEGQNVTLSCEQNLNHDAMYWYRQDPGQGLRLIYYSQIVNDFQKGDIAEGYSVSREKKESFPLTVTSAQKNPTAFYLCASLGPSRGDEKLFFGSGTQLSVL.

This chain uses TRBV5-1 with TRBJ1-1, with D unclear. Looked up from germline, CDR1 is SGHRS and CDR2 is YFSETQ. The V gene lost 7 bases and the J gene lost 0 bases, with 16 bases spanning the gap. This CDR3 contains 15 residues. The DNA of the CDR3 is TGCGCCAGCGCGTACGGTCAGAGGATGAACACTGAAGCTTTCTTT. Its protein product is CASAYGQRMNTEAFF.

This clone was detected once. The chain recombines TRBV5-6 with TRBJ2-2, with 8 positions matching TRBD2. The CDR3 covers 16 residues. Per the germline V gene, CDR1 is SGHDT and CDR2 is YYEEEE. V lost 2 bases and J lost 4; bases outside the gene matches: 7. The CDR3 DNA reads TGTGCCAGCAGCTTAAGAGCGGGGGAACCCACCGGGGAGCTGTTTTTT. Amino acid sequence: CASSLRAGEPTGELFF.

The gene calls are TRBV10-2 and TRBJ2-2, with TRBD2 matching 10 bases. The CDR3 consists of 16 residues. Germline loops: CDR1 WSHSY, CDR2 SAAADI. V shed 2 bases and J 4 bases; nucleotides not matched to a gene: 4. DNA for the CDR3: TGCGCCAGCAGTGAGGCGGTAGCGGGAGGCACCGGGGAGCTGTTTTTT. This encodes CASSEAVAGGTGELFF.

This chain uses TRBV3-1 (or the pseudogene TRBV3-2) with TRBJ1-3, with a weak D call TRBD1 (6 bases). CDR3 length equals 16 residues. The germline V gene has CDR1 LGHDT and CDR2 YNNKEL (reference sequence). V lost 4 bases and J 0 bases, leaving 13 bases between the germline ends. The CDR3 coding sequence is TGTGCCAGCAGCCCTTGGACAGAGCACTCTGGAAACACCATATATTTT. Translated, it gives CASSPWTEHSGNTIYF.

The chain couples TRBV15 to TRBJ2-5, with D possibly being TRBD1 (5 bases). Trimming took 5 bases from V and 1 from J, leaving 17 bases between them. Germline CDR1 LNHNV, CDR2 YYDKDF (reference sequence). This CDR3 contains 16 residues. The CDR3 DNA sequence: TGTGCCACCAGCGGCTACCTCTCAGGGATCCAAGAGACCCAGTACTTC. Translation gives CATSGYLSGIQETQYF.

The chain is built from TRBV29-1 and TRBJ2-3, with D unclear. V was shortened by 0 bases and J by 6 bases, with 10 bases between the two germline ends. The CDR3 has 13 residues. CDR1 SQVTM and CDR2 ANQGSEA come from the germline V gene. CDR3 coding DNA: TGCAGCGTTGAAGAGGTAAACTCCGATACGCAGTATTTT. Protein sequence: CSVEEVNSDTQYF.

The chain employs TRBV6-5 and TRBJ1-2, with D unclear. The CDR3 sequence is 11 residues long. Per the germline V gene, CDR1 is MNHEY and CDR2 is SVGAGI. The CDR3 nucleotides read TGTGCAAGCTATCGGGAGGGTGGCTACACCTTC. Translating gives CASYREGGYTF.

The V call is TRBV10-2, the J call TRBJ1-5; tentative D call: TRBD1 (6 bases). Trimming shortened V by 5 bases and J by 0 bases, and 14 bases separated the two germline ends. This CDR3 has 16 residues. Germline V lookup: CDR1 WSHSY, CDR2 SAAADI. CDR3 amino acids: CASSTGKINSNQPQHF. Written as DNA, the CDR3 is TGCGCCAGCAGTACAGGGAAAATCAATAGCAATCAGCCCCAGCATTTT.

The chain employs TRBV12-3 or TRBV12-4 and TRBJ2-5, with TRBD1 as a possible D gene (5 bases). The length of the CDR3 is 13 residues. V gave up 4 bases and J gave up 2 bases, with 8 bases separating them. The CDR3 loop reads CASSYQGQETQYF. In DNA form, the CDR3 reads TGTGCCAGCAGTTATCAGGGACAAGAGACCCAGTACTTC.

This sequence joins TRBV7-2 and TRBJ2-1, with 8 bases aligning to TRBD1. Germline CDR1 and CDR2: SGHTA and FQGNSA. The J segment lost 9 bases and the V segment lost 2 bases, leaving 3 bases of the junction unmatched. The CDR3 has 13 residues. CDR3 region: CASSLPGGGEQFF. The CDR3 nucleotides read TGTGCCAGCAGCTTACCAGGGGGCGGTGAGCAGTTCTTC.